This is a list of T cell receptor beta chains from one sample in a study of blood T cell repertoires in COVID-19. The data were produced by immunoSEQ multiplex PCR, yet TCRdb's version contains in-frame clones alone and is incomplete. This sample has about 48,000 clones, with 86% found just once. The material sequenced was PBMCs or T cells enriched from blood (not recorded which). The receptors were sampled from a woman aged 50 to 60 who had recovered from COVID-19. The CDR3 runs from the conserved cysteine through the conserved F or W. D genes are given only for firm matches. Part of the rows lack a size; the others show once, few, many or a class for expanded clones.

v_gene	j_gene	abundance	d_gene	CDR3nt	CDR3aa
TRBV29-1	TRBJ1-2	NA	TRBD1	TGCAGCGTTGGGGACAGGGACTATGGCTACACCTTC	CSVGDRDYGYTF
TRBV28	TRBJ2-3	NA	TRBD2	TGTGCCAGCAGTTTAGTCGGGAGGACAGATACGCAGTATTTT	CASSLVGRTDTQYF
TRBV11-2	TRBJ1-2	NA	NA	TGTGCCAGCAGCCCAGGACAGAACTATGGCTACACCTTC	CASSPGQNYGYTF
TRBV3-1/TRBV3-2	TRBJ2-3	NA	NA	TGTGCCAGCAGTCCCAGCGGGAGCACAGATACGCAGTATTTT	CASSPSGSTDTQYF
TRBV14	TRBJ1-2	NA	TRBD1	TGTGCCAGCAGCCAACAAACGGGACAGGACAGGGGCTCTACTCGCAACTATGGCTACACCTTC	CASSQQTGQDRGSTRNYGYTF
TRBV19	TRBJ2-5	NA	NA	TGTGCCAGTAGTATTAGCAGCCAAGAGACCCAGTACTTC	CASSISSQETQYF
TRBV30	TRBJ1-3	NA	NA	TGTGCCTGGACTACAGGGAGTCGAAACACCATATATTTT	CAWTTGSRNTIYF
TRBV14	TRBJ2-2	NA	TRBD2	TGTGCCAGCAGCCCCGCGGGGACTAGAGGCGCCGGGGAGCTGTTTTTT	CASSPAGTRGAGELFF
TRBV4-1	TRBJ1-1	NA	NA	TGCGCCAGCGCCGCGGGGCCTACGGGCACTGAAGCTTTCTTT	CASAAGPTGTEAFF
TRBV28	TRBJ1-2	NA	TRBD1	TGTGCCAGCAGTCTCGGGACAGGGGGCGGTCGGGGCTATGGCTACACCTTC	CASSLGTGGGRGYGYTF
TRBV14	TRBJ2-3	once	NA	TGTGCCAGCAGCCCCTTCGGGGTTAGCACAGATACGCAGTATTTT	CASSPFGVSTDTQYF
TRBV5-1	TRBJ1-2	NA	NA	TGCGCCAGCAGCAATGGACAGACTAACTATGGCTACACCTTC	CASSNGQTNYGYTF
TRBV15	TRBJ1-5	once	NA	TGTGCCACCAGCAGAGATGGGGGGAGGTATGGCAATCAGCCCCAGCATTTT	CATSRDGGRYGNQPQHF
TRBV30	TRBJ2-3	NA	TRBD2	TGTGCCTGGAGTGTAACTAGCGCAGATACGCAGTATTTT	CAWSVTSADTQYF
TRBV12-3/TRBV12-4	TRBJ2-1	once	NA	TGTGCCAGCAGTTTTATGTCCTACAATGAGCAGTTCTTC	CASSFMSYNEQFF
TRBV28	TRBJ1-4	NA	NA	TGTGCCAGCAGTTGGATAAACCGGGCAACTAATGAAAAACTGTTTTTT	CASSWINRATNEKLFF
TRBV6-2/TRBV6-3	TRBJ2-5	few	TRBD2	TGTGCCAGCAGCTTCGGGACTAGCGGGAGTCAAGAGACCCAGTACTTC	CASSFGTSGSQETQYF
TRBV6-5	TRBJ2-4	once	NA	TGTGCCAGCAGTTACTCCCCGACAGGAGCCAAAAACATTCAGTACTTC	CASSYSPTGAKNIQYF
TRBV29-1	TRBJ2-1	NA	TRBD2	TGCAGCGTCCAAACGGGACTAGCAGGGAGCGATGAGCAGTTCTTC	CSVQTGLAGSDEQFF
TRBV27	TRBJ1-1	NA	NA	TGTGCCAGCAGTTTCGGCCAGGGGCGTGGGGACACTGAAGCTTTCTTT	CASSFGQGRGDTEAFF
TRBV7-8	TRBJ1-4	NA	NA	TGTGCCAGCAGCTTAATCGGGCGACAGGCCCACGAAAAACTGTTTTTT	CASSLIGRQAHEKLFF
TRBV5-1	TRBJ1-2	NA	NA	TGCGCCAGCAGCTCTGTCCACGGCTATGGCTACACCTTC	CASSSVHGYGYTF